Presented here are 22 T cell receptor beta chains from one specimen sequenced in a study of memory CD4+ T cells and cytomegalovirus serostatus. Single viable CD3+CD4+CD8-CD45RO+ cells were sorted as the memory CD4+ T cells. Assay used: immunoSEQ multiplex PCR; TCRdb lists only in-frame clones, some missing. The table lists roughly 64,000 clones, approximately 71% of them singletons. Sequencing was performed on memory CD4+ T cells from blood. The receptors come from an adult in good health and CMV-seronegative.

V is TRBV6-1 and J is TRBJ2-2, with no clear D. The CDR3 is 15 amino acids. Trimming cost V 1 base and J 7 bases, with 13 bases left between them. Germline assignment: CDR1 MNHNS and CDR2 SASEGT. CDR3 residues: CASSEGWSSFGELFF. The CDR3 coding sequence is TGTGCCAGCAGTGAAGGGTGGTCGTCGTTCGGGGAGCTGTTTTTT.

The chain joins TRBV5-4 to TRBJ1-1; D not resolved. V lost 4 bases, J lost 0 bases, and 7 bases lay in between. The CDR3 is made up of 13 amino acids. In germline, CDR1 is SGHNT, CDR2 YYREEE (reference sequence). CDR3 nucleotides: TGTGCCAGCAGCATTGACCTGAACACTGAAGCTTTCTTT. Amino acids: CASSIDLNTEAFF.

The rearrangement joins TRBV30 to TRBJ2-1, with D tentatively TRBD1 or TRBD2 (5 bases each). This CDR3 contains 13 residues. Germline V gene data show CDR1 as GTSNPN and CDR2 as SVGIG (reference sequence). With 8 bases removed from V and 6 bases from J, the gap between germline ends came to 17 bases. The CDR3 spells CAGYGTRSNEQFF. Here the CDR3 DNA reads TGTGCCGGGTACGGGACCAGATCCAATGAGCAGTTCTTC.

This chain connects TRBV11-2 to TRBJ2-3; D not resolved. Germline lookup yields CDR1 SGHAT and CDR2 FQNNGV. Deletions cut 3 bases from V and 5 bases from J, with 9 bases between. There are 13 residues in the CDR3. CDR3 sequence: CASSFSPLDTQYF. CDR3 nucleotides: TGTGCCAGCAGCTTTAGTCCACTAGATACGCAGTATTTT. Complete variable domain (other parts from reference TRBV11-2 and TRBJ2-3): EAGVAQSPRYKIIEKRQSVAFWCNPISGHATLYWYQQILGQGPKLLIQFQNNGVVDDSQLPKDRFSAERLKGVDSTLKIQPAKLEDSAVYLCASSFSPLDTQYFGPGTRLTVL.

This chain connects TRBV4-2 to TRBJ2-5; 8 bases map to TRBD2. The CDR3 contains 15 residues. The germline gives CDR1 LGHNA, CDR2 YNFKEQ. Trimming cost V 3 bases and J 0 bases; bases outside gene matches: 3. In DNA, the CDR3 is TGTGCCAGCAGCCAGGACGGGAGGGACCAAGAGACCCAGTACTTC. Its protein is CASSQDGRDQETQYF.

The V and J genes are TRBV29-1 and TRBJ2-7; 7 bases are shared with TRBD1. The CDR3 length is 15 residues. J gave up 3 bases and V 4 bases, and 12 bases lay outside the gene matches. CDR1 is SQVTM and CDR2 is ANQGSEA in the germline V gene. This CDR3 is CSVAVRWDSRYEQYF. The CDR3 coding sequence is TGCAGCGTTGCGGTCCGATGGGACAGTCGCTACGAGCAGTACTTC.

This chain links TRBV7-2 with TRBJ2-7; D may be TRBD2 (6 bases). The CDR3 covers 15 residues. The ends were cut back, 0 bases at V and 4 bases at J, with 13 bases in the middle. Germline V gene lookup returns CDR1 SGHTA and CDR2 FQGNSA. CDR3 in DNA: TGTGCCAGCAGCTTAGCAACGACGGGACTGTACGAGCAGTACTTC. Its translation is CASSLATTGLYEQYF.

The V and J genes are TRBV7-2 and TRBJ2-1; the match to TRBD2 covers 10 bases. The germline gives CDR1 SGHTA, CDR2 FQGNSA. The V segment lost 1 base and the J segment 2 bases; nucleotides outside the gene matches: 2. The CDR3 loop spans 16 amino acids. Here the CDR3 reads CASSLVAGGAYNEQFF. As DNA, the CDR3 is TGTGCCAGCAGCTTAGTAGCGGGAGGCGCCTACAATGAGCAGTTCTTC.

The CDR3, as DNA: TGCGCCAGCAGCCAAGCCGAAAACGTAGGCGAGCAGTACTTC. Translating gives CASSQAENVGEQYF. The chain couples TRBV4-1 to TRBJ2-7; D remains ambiguous. The CDR3 is made up of 14 amino acids. Germline assignment: CDR1 MGHRA and CDR2 YSYEKL. V was shortened by 1 base and J by 6 bases, with 13 bases between the two germline ends.

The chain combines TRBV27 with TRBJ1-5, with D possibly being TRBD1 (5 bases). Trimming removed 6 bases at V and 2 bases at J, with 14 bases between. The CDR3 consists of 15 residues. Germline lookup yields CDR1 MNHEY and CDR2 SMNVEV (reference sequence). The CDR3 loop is CASSKTRGGNQPQHF. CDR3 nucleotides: TGTGCCAGCAGCAAGACAAGGGGAGGCAATCAGCCCCAGCATTTT.

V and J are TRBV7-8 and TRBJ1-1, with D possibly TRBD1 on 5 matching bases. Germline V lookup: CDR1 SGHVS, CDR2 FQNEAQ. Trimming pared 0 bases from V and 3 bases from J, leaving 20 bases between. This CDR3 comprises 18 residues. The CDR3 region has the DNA TGTGCCAGCAGCTTAGCGGGCCAGGGTCGTGTGTCGTACACTGAAGCTTTCTTT. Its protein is CASSLAGQGRVSYTEAFF. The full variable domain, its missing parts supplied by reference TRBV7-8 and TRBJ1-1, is GAGVSQSPRYKVAKRGQDVALRCDPISGHVSLFWYQQALGQGPEFLTYFQNEAQLDKSGLPSDRFFAERPEGSVSTLKIQRTQQEDSAVYLCASSLAGQGRVSYTEAFFGQGTRLTVV.

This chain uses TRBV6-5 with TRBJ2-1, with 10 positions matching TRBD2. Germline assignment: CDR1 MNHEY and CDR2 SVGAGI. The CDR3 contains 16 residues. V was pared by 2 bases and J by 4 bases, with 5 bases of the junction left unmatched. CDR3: CASSYGSSGGYNEQFF. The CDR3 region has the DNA TGTGCCAGCAGTTACGGCTCTAGCGGGGGATACAATGAGCAGTTCTTC.

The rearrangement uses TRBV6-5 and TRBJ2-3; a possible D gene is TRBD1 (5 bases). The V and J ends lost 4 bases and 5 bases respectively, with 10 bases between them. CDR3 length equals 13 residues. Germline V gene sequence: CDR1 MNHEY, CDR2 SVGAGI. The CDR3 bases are TGTGCCAGCAGTTCTTCAGGGAAAGATACGCAGTATTTT. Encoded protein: CASSSSGKDTQYF.

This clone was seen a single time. Here the CDR3 DNA reads TGTGCCAGCAGCGGACAGCTCAATAATGAAAAACTGTTTTTT. It codes for CASSGQLNNEKLFF. The chain is built from TRBV25-1 and TRBJ1-4; maybe TRBD1 (6 bases). Per the germline V gene, CDR1 is MGHDK and CDR2 is SYGVNS. There are 14 residues in the CDR3. Between the trimmed V and J ends, which lost 6 bases and 4 bases, there was a span of 12 bases. Looking up the rest from reference TRBV25-1 and TRBJ1-4 gives the full variable domain: EADIYQTPRYLVIGTGKKITLECSQTMGHDKMYWYQQDPGMELHLIHYSYGVNSTEKGDLSSESTVSRIRTEHFPLTLESARPSHTSQYLCASSGQLNNEKLFFGSGTQLSVL.

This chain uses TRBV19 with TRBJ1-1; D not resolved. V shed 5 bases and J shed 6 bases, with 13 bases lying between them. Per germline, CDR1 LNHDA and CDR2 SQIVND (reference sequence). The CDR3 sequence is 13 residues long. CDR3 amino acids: CASSPNREAEAFF. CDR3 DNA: TGTGCCAGTAGTCCCAACCGGGAGGCTGAAGCTTTCTTT.

Here the CDR3 DNA reads TGTGCCAGCAGTTACGGGAGGCAAGCTTTCTTT. It codes for CASSYGRQAFF. The V and J genes are TRBV6-5 and TRBJ1-1, with no clear D. CDR1 is MNHEY and CDR2 is SVGAGI in the germline V gene. CDR3 length equals 11 residues. Trimming shortened V by 2 bases and J by 9 bases, and 7 bases separated the two germline ends.

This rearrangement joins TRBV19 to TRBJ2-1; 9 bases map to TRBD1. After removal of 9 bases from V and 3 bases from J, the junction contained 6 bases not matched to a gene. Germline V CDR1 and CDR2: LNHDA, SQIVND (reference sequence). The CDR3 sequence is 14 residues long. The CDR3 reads CASTRTGVYNEQFF. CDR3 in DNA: TGTGCCAGCACTCGGACAGGGGTCTACAATGAGCAGTTCTTC. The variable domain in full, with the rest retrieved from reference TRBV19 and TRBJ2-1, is DGGITQSPKYLFRKEGQNVTLSCEQNLNHDAMYWYRQDPGQGLRLIYYSQIVNDFQKGDIAEGYSVSREKKESFPLTVTSAQKNPTAFYLCASTRTGVYNEQFFGPGTRLTVL.

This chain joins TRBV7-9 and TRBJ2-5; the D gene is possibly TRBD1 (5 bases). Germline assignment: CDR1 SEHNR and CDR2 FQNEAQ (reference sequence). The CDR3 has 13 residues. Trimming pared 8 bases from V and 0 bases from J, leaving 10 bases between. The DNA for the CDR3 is TGTGCCAGCCTCAGGGCGTACCAAGAGACCCAGTACTTC. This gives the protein CASLRAYQETQYF.

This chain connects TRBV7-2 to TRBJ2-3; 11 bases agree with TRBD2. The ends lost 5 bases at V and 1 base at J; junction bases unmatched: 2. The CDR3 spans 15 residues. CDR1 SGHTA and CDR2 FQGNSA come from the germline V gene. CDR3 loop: CASSLGLAGTDTQYF. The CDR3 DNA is TGTGCCAGCAGCCTGGGACTAGCGGGCACAGATACGCAGTATTTT.

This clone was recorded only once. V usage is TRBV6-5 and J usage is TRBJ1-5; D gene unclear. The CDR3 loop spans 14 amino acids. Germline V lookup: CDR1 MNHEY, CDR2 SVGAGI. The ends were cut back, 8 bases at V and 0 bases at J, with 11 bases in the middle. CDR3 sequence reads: CASGQSHSNQPQHF. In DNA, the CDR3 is TGTGCCAGCGGCCAGTCCCATAGCAATCAGCCCCAGCATTTT.

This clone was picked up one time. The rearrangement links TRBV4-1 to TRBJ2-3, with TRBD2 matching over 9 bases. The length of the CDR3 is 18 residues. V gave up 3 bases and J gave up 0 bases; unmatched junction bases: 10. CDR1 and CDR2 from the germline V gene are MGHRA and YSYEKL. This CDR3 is CASSHSLAGARSTDTQYF. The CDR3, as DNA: TGCGCCAGCAGCCATTCATTAGCGGGGGCCAGGAGCACAGATACGCAGTATTTT.

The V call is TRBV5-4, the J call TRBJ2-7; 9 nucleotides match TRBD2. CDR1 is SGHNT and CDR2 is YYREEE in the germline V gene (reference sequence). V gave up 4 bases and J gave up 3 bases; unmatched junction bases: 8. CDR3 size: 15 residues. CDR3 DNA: TGTGCCAGCAGCCCTGTGGCTAGCGGGATCTACGAGCAGTACTTC. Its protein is CASSPVASGIYEQYF. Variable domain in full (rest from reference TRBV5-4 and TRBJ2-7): ETGVTQSPTHLIKTRGQQVTLRCSSQSGHNTVSWYQQALGQGPQFIFQYYREEENGRGNFPPRFSGLQFPNYSSELNVNALELDDSALYLCASSPVASGIYEQYFGPGTRLTVT.